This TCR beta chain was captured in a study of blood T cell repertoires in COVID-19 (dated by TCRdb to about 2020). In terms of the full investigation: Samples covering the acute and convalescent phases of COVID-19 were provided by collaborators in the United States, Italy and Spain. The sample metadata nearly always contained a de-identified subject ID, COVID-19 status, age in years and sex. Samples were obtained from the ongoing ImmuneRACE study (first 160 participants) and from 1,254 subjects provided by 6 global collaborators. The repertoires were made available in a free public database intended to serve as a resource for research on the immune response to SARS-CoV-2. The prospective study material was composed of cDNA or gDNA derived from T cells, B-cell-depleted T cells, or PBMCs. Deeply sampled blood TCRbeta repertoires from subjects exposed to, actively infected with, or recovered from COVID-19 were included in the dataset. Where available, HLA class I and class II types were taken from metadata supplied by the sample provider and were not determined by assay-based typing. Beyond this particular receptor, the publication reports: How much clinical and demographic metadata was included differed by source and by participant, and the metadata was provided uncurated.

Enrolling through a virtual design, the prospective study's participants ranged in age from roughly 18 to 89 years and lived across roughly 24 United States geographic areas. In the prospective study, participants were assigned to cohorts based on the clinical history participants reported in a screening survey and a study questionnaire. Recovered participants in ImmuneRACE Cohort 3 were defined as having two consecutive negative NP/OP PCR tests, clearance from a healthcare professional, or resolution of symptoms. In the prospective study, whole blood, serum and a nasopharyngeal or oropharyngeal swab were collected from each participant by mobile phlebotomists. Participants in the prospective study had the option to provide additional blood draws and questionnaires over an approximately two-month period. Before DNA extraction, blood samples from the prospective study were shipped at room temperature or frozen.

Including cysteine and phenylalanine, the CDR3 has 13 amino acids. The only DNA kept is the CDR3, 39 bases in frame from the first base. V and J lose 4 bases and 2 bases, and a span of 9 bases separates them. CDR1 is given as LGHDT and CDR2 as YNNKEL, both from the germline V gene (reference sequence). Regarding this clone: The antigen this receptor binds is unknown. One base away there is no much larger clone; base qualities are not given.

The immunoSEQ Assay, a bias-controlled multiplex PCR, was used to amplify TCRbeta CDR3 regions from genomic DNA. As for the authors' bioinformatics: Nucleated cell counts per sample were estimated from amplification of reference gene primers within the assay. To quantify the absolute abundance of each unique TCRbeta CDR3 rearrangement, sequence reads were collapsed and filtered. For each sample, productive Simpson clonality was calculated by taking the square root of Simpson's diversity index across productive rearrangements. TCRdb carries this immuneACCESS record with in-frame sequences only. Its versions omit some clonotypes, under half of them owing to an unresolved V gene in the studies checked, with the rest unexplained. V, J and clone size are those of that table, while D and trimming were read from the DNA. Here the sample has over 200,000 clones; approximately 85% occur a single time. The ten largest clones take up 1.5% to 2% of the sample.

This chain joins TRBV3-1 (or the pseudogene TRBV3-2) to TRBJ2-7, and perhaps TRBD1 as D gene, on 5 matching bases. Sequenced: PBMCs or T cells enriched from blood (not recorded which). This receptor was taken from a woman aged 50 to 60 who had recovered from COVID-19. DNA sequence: TGTGCCAGCAGCCTGACAGCTACCTACGAGCAGTACTTC. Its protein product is CASSLTATYEQYF.